This is a list of T cell receptor beta chains from one sample in a study of response to subunit inactivated influenza vaccine. MiXCR was run by TCRdb on the RT-PCR reads, yielding one entry per CDR3 protein. The sample holds about 540,000 distinct CDR3 sequences, about 15% seen once. The specimen comprised PBMCs from blood, sampled less than 13 days after vaccination. These TCRs come from a man aged 45-60 years who received an inactivated influenza vaccine. Each CDR3 is given with its conserved first and last residue. Each record gives: V gene, D gene, J gene, clone size, CDR3 length, CDR3 DNA, CDR3 protein. The D gene is left open where the match is weak. Part of the rows lack a size; the others show once, few, many or a class for expanded clones.

v_call: TRBV6-2/TRBV6-3; d_call: TRBD2; j_call: TRBJ2-7; clone_size: few; cdr3_length: 17; cdr3_nt: TGTGCCAGCACTCCTCCCGCCGGGGCGGGAGGGCCTTACGAGCAGTACTTC; cdr3_aa: CASTPPAGAGGPYEQYF
v_call: TRBV11-2; d_call: -; j_call: TRBJ1-1; clone_size: many; cdr3_length: 13; cdr3_nt: TGTGCCAGCAGCTTAGTGGTGGGCACTGAAGCTTTCTTT; cdr3_aa: CASSLVVGTEAFF
v_call: TRBV11-2; d_call: TRBD2; j_call: TRBJ2-1; clone_size: -; cdr3_length: 16; cdr3_nt: TGTGCCAGCAGCCCCGGGACTAGCGGGGGGGCCGGTGAGCAGTTCTTC; cdr3_aa: CASSPGTSGGAGEQFF
v_call: TRBV12-3/TRBV12-4; d_call: TRBD1; j_call: TRBJ1-4; clone_size: few; cdr3_length: 15; cdr3_nt: TGTGCCAGCAGTCGACGAGGGACAGGGGGTGAAAAACTGTTTTTT; cdr3_aa: CASSRRGTGGEKLFF
v_call: TRBV4-2; d_call: TRBD2; j_call: TRBJ2-3; clone_size: -; cdr3_length: 14; cdr3_nt: TGTGCCAGCAGCGGCGGGGGGTACACAGATACGCAGTATTTT; cdr3_aa: CASSGGGYTDTQYF
v_call: TRBV5-5; d_call: -; j_call: TRBJ1-4; clone_size: few; cdr3_length: 15; cdr3_nt: TGTGCCAGCAGCTTAATAGGGGACGCTAATGAAAAACTGTTTTTT; cdr3_aa: CASSLIGDANEKLFF
v_call: TRBV6-2/TRBV6-3; d_call: -; j_call: TRBJ1-2; clone_size: few; cdr3_length: 15; cdr3_nt: TGTGCCAGCAGTTACTCGAGAGACAGGCTCTATGGCTACACCTTC; cdr3_aa: CASSYSRDRLYGYTF
v_call: TRBV20-1; d_call: TRBD1; j_call: TRBJ1-6; clone_size: few; cdr3_length: 15; cdr3_nt: TGCAGTGCAACCGGGACAGGGTCCTATAATTCACCCCTCCACTTT; cdr3_aa: CSATGTGSYNSPLHF
v_call: TRBV5-1; d_call: -; j_call: TRBJ2-3; clone_size: -; cdr3_length: 15; cdr3_nt: TGCGCCAGCAAGCCTACTTGGGGCAGCACAGATACGCAGTATTTT; cdr3_aa: CASKPTWGSTDTQYF
v_call: TRBV24-1; d_call: -; j_call: TRBJ2-1; clone_size: few; cdr3_length: 9; cdr3_nt: TGTGCCCCCGTCCGGGTTCCGTTCTTC; cdr3_aa: CAPVRVPFF
v_call: TRBV4-1; d_call: TRBD2; j_call: TRBJ2-1; clone_size: -; cdr3_length: 16; cdr3_nt: TGCGCCAGCAGCCAAGATCGCCTAGCGGGAGGTCATGAGCAGTTCTTC; cdr3_aa: CASSQDRLAGGHEQFF
v_call: TRBV20-1; d_call: -; j_call: TRBJ2-7; clone_size: few; cdr3_length: 13; cdr3_nt: TGCAGTGCTAGAGGTCCTTGGGGCTACGAGCAGTACTTC; cdr3_aa: CSARGPWGYEQYF
v_call: TRBV5-1; d_call: -; j_call: TRBJ2-3; clone_size: few; cdr3_length: 16; cdr3_nt: TGCGCCAGCAGCGGGGGACAAGGGATCGGCACAGATACGCAGTATTTT; cdr3_aa: CASSGGQGIGTDTQYF
v_call: TRBV28; d_call: TRBD1; j_call: TRBJ2-7; clone_size: -; cdr3_length: 14; cdr3_nt: TGTGCCAGCAGAACTCCGGGACAGGACTACGAGCAGTACTTC; cdr3_aa: CASRTPGQDYEQYF
v_call: TRBV11-1; d_call: -; j_call: TRBJ2-1; clone_size: -; cdr3_length: 18; cdr3_nt: TGTGCCAGCAGCTCTCTTTCGGGAGGGGGCGCATCCTACAATGAGCAGTTCTTC; cdr3_aa: CASSSLSGGGASYNEQFF
v_call: TRBV6-2/TRBV6-3; d_call: -; j_call: TRBJ2-1; clone_size: -; cdr3_length: 16; cdr3_nt: TGTGCCAGCAGTTACCACCAGCGGCTCTCCTACAATGAGCAGTTCTTC; cdr3_aa: CASSYHQRLSYNEQFF
v_call: TRBV6-5; d_call: TRBD1; j_call: TRBJ2-7; clone_size: -; cdr3_length: 19; cdr3_nt: TGTGCCAGCAGTTCCCACACGGCCCCGACAGGGTTGAGTTCCTACGAGCAGTACTTC; cdr3_aa: CASSSHTAPTGLSSYEQYF
v_call: TRBV12-3/TRBV12-4; d_call: -; j_call: TRBJ1-2; clone_size: -; cdr3_length: 12; cdr3_nt: TGTGCCAGCAGTTTAACCGTTTGGGGCTACACCTTC; cdr3_aa: CASSLTVWGYTF
v_call: TRBV20-1; d_call: -; j_call: TRBJ2-1; clone_size: -; cdr3_length: 14; cdr3_nt: TGCAGTGCTAGGGGTAGGGACTTCCATTTTGAGCAGTTCTTC; cdr3_aa: CSARGRDFHFEQFF
v_call: TRBV10-1; d_call: TRBD1; j_call: TRBJ1-6; clone_size: -; cdr3_length: 13; cdr3_nt: TGCGCCAGCAAAGGGACAGGGGATTCACCCCTCCACTTT; cdr3_aa: CASKGTGDSPLHF
v_call: TRBV29-1; d_call: -; j_call: TRBJ2-2; clone_size: few; cdr3_length: 13; cdr3_nt: TGCAGCGCTGAGGGACGACTCACCGGGGAGCTGTTTTTT; cdr3_aa: CSAEGRLTGELFF
v_call: TRBV5-5; d_call: -; j_call: TRBJ2-3; clone_size: many; cdr3_length: 14; cdr3_nt: TGTGCCAGCAGCTTATCGGGGGTCACAGATACGCAGTATTTT; cdr3_aa: CASSLSGVTDTQYF
v_call: TRBV20-1; d_call: TRBD2; j_call: TRBJ2-3; clone_size: -; cdr3_length: 15; cdr3_nt: TGCAGTGCTAGTAGAGCGGGAGAATACACAGATACGCAGTATTTT; cdr3_aa: CSASRAGEYTDTQYF
v_call: TRBV7-8; d_call: TRBD1; j_call: TRBJ1-4; clone_size: few; cdr3_length: 15; cdr3_nt: TGTGCCAGCAGCTTACGGGACAGGCGTATTGAAAAACTGTTTTTT; cdr3_aa: CASSLRDRRIEKLFF
v_call: TRBV9; d_call: -; j_call: TRBJ1-3; clone_size: many; cdr3_length: 15; cdr3_nt: TGTGCCAGCAGCGTATCGGGAGTCTCTGGAAACACCATATATTTT; cdr3_aa: CASSVSGVSGNTIYF
v_call: TRBV14; d_call: -; j_call: TRBJ2-1; clone_size: -; cdr3_length: 16; cdr3_nt: TGTGCCAGCAGCCCCTTGATTGGGAGAGCCAACAATGAGCAGTTCTTC; cdr3_aa: CASSPLIGRANNEQFF